The clone carrying this TCR beta chain is medium-sized. These data originate in a study of molecular identifiers for immune sequencing clone quantification. CDR1 is MNHEY and CDR2 is SVGEGT in the germline V gene. The CDR3 is 11 amino acids. Deletions cut 2 bases from V and 5 bases from J, with 3 bases between. MiXCR was run by TCRdb on the PCR reads, yielding one entry per CDR3 protein. The data contain about 640,000 distinct CDR3 sequences, around 20% of them singletons. The material sequenced was naive CD8+ T cells from blood, with Jurkat cell RNA spiked in. Subset of the sample: FACS-sorted CD8+CD4-CCR7+CD45RA+ naive T cells. The chain has TRBV6-2 or TRBV6-3 and TRBJ2-5; unclear D gene. This TCR derives from a human donor in good health. Some libraries in this study had Jurkat cell RNA spiked in. The CDR3 sequence: CASSYGETQYF. In nucleotides, the CDR3 is TGTGCCAGCAGTTACGGGGAGACCCAGTACTTC.